The 32 T cell receptor beta chains below all came from one sample that was sequenced in a study of T-cell reconstitution after alpha-beta-depleted transplantation in children. Library preparation (for TCRbeta) was performed with unique molecular identifiers. TCRdb independently ran MiXCR on the PCR reads; one entry per CDR3 protein. The sample records approximately 1,000,000 distinct CDR3 sequences, less than 30% being singletons. Sequenced here: PBMCs, mostly from graft donor cells, sampled 360 days after TCRalphabeta/CD19-depleted stem cell transplant. These receptors all come from a boy under two years old who had a stem cell transplant for SCID, so the T cells may come from the graft donor.

This clonotype came up a few times. The gene calls are TRBV20-1 and TRBJ2-7; D is ambiguous. Germline lookup yields CDR1 DFQATT and CDR2 SNEGSKA (reference sequence). The V gene lost 5 bases and the J gene lost 6 bases, with 11 bases spanning the gap. CDR3 length: 11 residues. CDR3 bases: TGCAGTGCTGTGGTGGAGATCGAGCAGTACTTC. Translation: CSAVVEIEQYF.

V gene TRBV7-9 combines with J gene TRBJ2-1; D is possibly TRBD2 (5 bases). CDR1 and CDR2 from the germline V gene are SEHNR and FQNEAQ (reference sequence). Trimming removed 3 bases from V and 0 bases from J, with 12 bases in between. This CDR3 region has 16 residues. The DNA for the CDR3 is TGTGCCAGCAGCTTGGATAGGACTTCCTCCTACAATGAGCAGTTCTTC. Its translation: CASSLDRTSSYNEQFF.

The chain employs TRBV6-5 and TRBJ1-2, with 12 nucleotides matching TRBD1. V trimming: 0 bases; J trimming: 5 bases; junction bases outside the gene matches: 4. Per the germline V gene, CDR1 is MNHEY and CDR2 is SVGAGI. This CDR3 region has 16 residues. CDR3 protein: CASSYSPGQGAYGYTF. The CDR3 nucleotides are TGTGCCAGCAGTTACTCTCCGGGACAGGGGGCTTATGGCTACACCTTC.

The chain uses TRBV7-2 and TRBJ2-1; D is perhaps TRBD2 (6 bases). The V and J ends lost 5 bases and 8 bases respectively, with 19 bases between them. The CDR3 has 15 residues. Germline V gene sequence: CDR1 SGHTA, CDR2 FQGNSA. As DNA, the CDR3 is TGTGCCAGCAGCCTTTTCGGGGGTATTGTCGATGAGCAGTTCTTC. It codes for CASSLFGGIVDEQFF.

This clonotype occurred a few times. CDR3 sequence reads: CASSFVVARNEQFF. For the CDR3, the DNA is TGCGCCAGCAGCTTCGTGGTAGCGAGAAATGAGCAGTTCTTC. The chain employs TRBV5-1 and TRBJ2-1, with a weak D call TRBD2 (5 bases). CDR3 length: 14 residues. V was pared by 2 bases and J by 7 bases, with 13 bases between. Germline assignment: CDR1 SGHRS and CDR2 YFSETQ.

DNA for the CDR3: TGTGCCAGCAGTTTTATTGAAGTGGCGGGGACCCAGTACTTC. Encoded protein: CASSFIEVAGTQYF. The chain couples TRBV12-3 or TRBV12-4 to TRBJ2-5; a possible D gene is TRBD2 (5 bases). The length of the CDR3 is 14 residues. V dropped 3 bases and J dropped 7 bases, with 15 bases sitting between them.

V is TRBV5-1 and J is TRBJ2-1; 7 bases match TRBD1. J gave up 3 bases and V 0 bases, and 9 bases lay outside the gene matches. The germline gives CDR1 SGHRS, CDR2 YFSETQ. This CDR3 is built from 17 residues. Written as DNA, the CDR3 is TGCGCCAGCAGCTTGGACTCGGGTACAGGGGTCTACAATGAGCAGTTCTTC. Residues: CASSLDSGTGVYNEQFF.

The sample holds a few counts of this clonotype. This chain connects TRBV4-3 to TRBJ1-1; no definite D call. Germline assignment: CDR1 LGHNA and CDR2 YSLEER. The CDR3 consists of 14 residues. V dropped 1 base and J dropped 4 bases, with 10 bases sitting between them. CDR3 residues: CASSQGTVGTEAFF. CDR3 sequence (DNA): TGCGCCAGCAGCCAAGGGACGGTTGGCACTGAAGCTTTCTTT.

This rearrangement joins TRBV5-1 to TRBJ2-7; either TRBD1 or TRBD2 may supply D (5 bases each). There are 14 residues in the CDR3. V gave up 4 bases and J gave up 2 bases, with 13 bases separating them. The germline gives CDR1 SGHRS, CDR2 YFSETQ. CDR3 bases: TGCGCCAGCAGCGAGAAGGGACCGCCCTACGAGCAGTACTTC. Residues: CASSEKGPPYEQYF. The whole variable domain, filled in from reference TRBV5-1 and TRBJ2-7, reads KAGVTQTPRYLIKTRGQQVTLSCSPISGHRSVSWYQQTPGQGLQFLFEYFSETQRNKGNFPGRFSGRQFSNSRSEMNVSTLELGDSALYLCASSEKGPPYEQYFGPGTRLTVT.

The chain combines TRBV20-1 with TRBJ2-5; D might be TRBD1 (5 bases). Per the germline V gene, CDR1 is DFQATT and CDR2 is SNEGSKA (reference sequence). The CDR3 is made up of 15 amino acids. Trimming pared 0 bases from V and 2 bases from J, leaving 13 bases between. The CDR3 loop is CSARDGAALQETQYF. The CDR3 DNA reads TGCAGTGCTAGAGATGGGGCAGCCTTACAAGAGACCCAGTACTTC.

The DNA of the CDR3 is TGTGCCAGCAGCTTAGTGACAGGGGGAGCGGGGGAGCAGTACTTC. This translates into CASSLVTGGAGEQYF. The rearrangement uses TRBV11-1 and TRBJ2-7; TRBD1 agrees at 9 bases. Germline CDR1 SGHAT, CDR2 FQDESV (reference sequence). The ends lost 1 base at V and 7 bases at J; junction bases unmatched: 8. The CDR3 totals 15 residues.

In this sample, this clonotype turned up a few times. The chain links TRBV12-3 or TRBV12-4 to TRBJ2-1, with unresolved D. The CDR3 has 13 residues. V dropped 6 bases and J dropped 7 bases, with 13 bases sitting between them. This chain's CDR3 is CASRRTPKNEQFF. CDR3 bases: TGTGCCAGCAGAAGGACCCCAAAGAATGAGCAGTTCTTC.

This clonotype was counted only a few times. This chain uses TRBV15 with TRBJ1-5; D not resolved. The V end lost 3 bases, the J end lost 2 bases, and 5 bases lay between the germline ends. This CDR3 spans 13 amino acids. Germline V gene data show CDR1 as LNHNV and CDR2 as YYDKDF (reference sequence). The chain's CDR3 is CATSRSGNQPQHF. In nucleotides, the CDR3 is TGTGCCACCAGCAGGTCGGGCAATCAGCCCCAGCATTTT.

V usage is TRBV4-1 and J usage is TRBJ2-4; a possible D gene is TRBD1 (5 bases). V shed 2 bases and J shed 1 base, with 12 bases lying between them. The CDR3 contains 16 residues. From germline, CDR1 is MGHRA and CDR2 YSYEKL. The chain's CDR3 is CASSQSIGAAKNIQYF. In DNA form, the CDR3 reads TGCGCCAGCAGCCAATCAATTGGGGCCGCCAAAAACATTCAGTACTTC.

This clonotype was observed a handful of times. The rearrangement links TRBV12-3 or TRBV12-4 to TRBJ2-2, with 8 nucleotides matching TRBD2. The CDR3 has 16 amino acids. V lost 2 bases and J lost 2; bases outside the gene matches: 4. The CDR3 bases are TGTGCCAGCAGTTTAACGGCGGGGGGAAACACCGGGGAGCTGTTTTTT. It translates to CASSLTAGGNTGELFF.

Only a few counts were recorded for this clonotype. The chain combines TRBV20-1 with TRBJ2-3, with D unresolved. Germline assignment: CDR1 DFQATT and CDR2 SNEGSKA (reference sequence). The CDR3 spans 15 residues. Deletions cut 5 bases from V and 2 bases from J, with 17 bases between. This CDR3 is CSAPSFAFHTDTQYF. DNA for the CDR3: TGCAGTGCTCCATCATTCGCCTTCCACACAGATACGCAGTATTTT.

In its sample, this clonotype was seen a few times. V is TRBV12-3 or TRBV12-4 and J is TRBJ2-3; tentative D call: TRBD1 (5 bases). There are 12 residues in the CDR3. With 7 bases removed from V and 5 bases from J, the gap between germline ends came to 10 bases. The CDR3 region has the DNA TGTGCCAGCACCAAAAGGGGAGATACGCAGTATTTT. This translates into CASTKRGDTQYF.

A few counts support this clonotype. The V gene is TRBV5-1, the J gene TRBJ1-2; perhaps TRBD1 as D (6 bases). V was clipped by 4 bases and J by 7 bases, with 14 bases between them. Germline V gene sequence: CDR1 SGHRS, CDR2 YFSETQ. This CDR3 is 13 amino acids long. CDR3 sequence: CASSPDSLSGYTF. The CDR3 DNA sequence: TGCGCCAGCAGCCCGGACAGTTTGTCTGGCTACACCTTC.

The gene calls are TRBV4-3 and TRBJ2-3, with TRBD2 identical over 11 bases. The V and J ends lost 1 base and 5 bases, in that order; junction bases with no gene match: 14. The CDR3 contains 19 residues. From germline, CDR1 is LGHNA and CDR2 YSLEER. The CDR3 bases are TGCGCCAGCAGCCAAGGCCGTGGGCGGATAGCGGGGGGGTTAGATACGCAGTATTTT. Protein: CASSQGRGRIAGGLDTQYF.

This clonotype was seen only a few times. The J gene is TRBJ2-5, the V gene TRBV20-1; a possible D gene is TRBD2 (6 bases). CDR1 and CDR2 from the germline V gene are DFQATT and SNEGSKA (reference sequence). The CDR3 loop spans 14 amino acids. V lost 4 bases, J lost 5 bases, and 17 bases lay in between. In DNA, the CDR3 is TGCAGTGCTAACGCCGGGGGTATTCTCGAGACCCAGTACTTC. Amino acid sequence: CSANAGGILETQYF.

The chain uses TRBV29-1 and TRBJ2-5; TRBD1 agrees at 11 bases. Germline-derived CDR1 and CDR2 are SQVTM and ANQGSEA. The CDR3 loop spans 14 amino acids. V shed 8 bases, J shed 0 bases, and the junction held 5 bases outside the gene matches. Here the CDR3 reads CSSRDRGYQETQYF. CDR3 sequence (DNA): TGCAGCTCCCGGGACAGGGGGTACCAAGAGACCCAGTACTTC.

V is TRBV5-1 and J is TRBJ2-4; D is possibly TRBD2 (6 bases). Trimming pared 0 bases from V and 6 bases from J, leaving 13 bases between. The germline V gene encodes CDR1 SGHRS and CDR2 YFSETQ. The CDR3 runs to 15 residues. The CDR3 region is CASSLGGREANIQYF. The CDR3 nucleotides read TGCGCCAGCAGCTTGGGCGGCAGGGAGGCAAACATTCAGTACTTC.

This chain uses TRBV12-3 or TRBV12-4 with TRBJ1-1; the D is unclear. The CDR3 consists of 13 residues. V was pared by 5 bases and J by 4 bases, with 11 bases between. CDR3 sequence: CASSPTRSTEAFF. The CDR3 DNA follows: TGTGCCAGCAGTCCCACGCGGAGCACTGAAGCTTTCTTT.

The sample holds a few counts of this clonotype. This sequence joins TRBV20-1 and TRBJ2-2; a possible D gene is TRBD1 (6 bases). Germline V CDR1 and CDR2: DFQATT, SNEGSKA (reference sequence). V was trimmed by 7 bases and J by 1 base, leaving 10 bases between them. The CDR3 sequence is 13 residues long. CDR3 nucleotides: TGCAGTGTCCCGGACAGGAACACCGGGGAGCTGTTTTTT. Translated, it gives CSVPDRNTGELFF.

This clonotype has more than one count but fewer than ten. This rearrangement joins TRBV9 to TRBJ1-2; D might be TRBD1 (6 bases). The CDR3 is 16 residues long. The V gene's germline CDR1 is SGDLS and CDR2 YYNGEE. Trimming left V 0 bases short and J 4 bases short, with 16 bases between. CDR3 amino acids: CASSVAWRGRAYGYTF. CDR3 in DNA: TGTGCCAGCAGCGTAGCTTGGAGGGGGAGGGCCTATGGCTACACCTTC.

This clonotype came up a few times. The chain is built from TRBV28 and TRBJ2-7; D is tentatively TRBD1 or TRBD2 (5 bases each). From germline, CDR1 is MDHEN and CDR2 SYDVKM. V lost 5 bases, J lost 5 bases, and 16 bases lay in between. This CDR3 comprises 14 residues. The CDR3, as DNA: TGTGCCAGCAGTCCCAGGACATCTAGCAACGAGCAGTACTTC. This gives the protein CASSPRTSSNEQYF.

This chain connects TRBV3-1 to TRBJ2-3; 10 bases align to TRBD2. This CDR3 is built from 15 residues. J was trimmed by 2 bases and V by 5 bases; bases with no gene match: 4. Germline CDR1 reads LGHDT; CDR2 reads YNNKEL (reference sequence). CDR3 amino acids: CASSKRGGATDTQYF. In nucleotides, the CDR3 is TGTGCCAGCAGCAAGCGGGGGGGGGCCACAGATACGCAGTATTTT.

The chain recombines TRBV6-1 with TRBJ1-1; D might be TRBD1 (6 bases). V was clipped by 5 bases and J by 1 base, with 14 bases between them. This CDR3 is 15 amino acids long. The germline CDR1 and CDR2 sequences are MNHNS and SASEGT. CDR3 sequence reads: CASSPADSRNTEAFF. DNA of the CDR3: TGTGCCAGCAGTCCGGCGGACAGTAGGAACACTGAAGCTTTCTTT.

The sample holds a few counts of this clonotype. This rearrangement joins TRBV7-9 to TRBJ1-4; 7 bases line up with TRBD1. V lost 5 bases, J lost 7 bases, and 10 bases stayed unmatched. Germline lookup yields CDR1 SEHNR and CDR2 FQNEAQ (reference sequence). There are 15 residues in the CDR3. The CDR3 DNA follows: TGTGCCAGCAGCCAAGGACAGGAGAGACTTGAAAAACTGTTTTTT. This encodes CASSQGQERLEKLFF.

The V gene is TRBV18, the J gene TRBJ1-1, with 8 bases identical to TRBD1. After removal of 5 bases from V and 5 bases from J, the junction contained 10 bases not matched to a gene. This CDR3 is 15 amino acids long. Germline-derived CDR1 and CDR2 are KGHSH and LQKENI. The CDR3 DNA is TGTGCCAGCTCAACTGGACAGGGATCTGATACTGAAGCTTTCTTT. This translates into CASSTGQGSDTEAFF. The complete variable domain, with remaining parts taken from reference TRBV18 and TRBJ1-1, reads NAGVMQNPRHLVRRRGQEARLRCSPMKGHSHVYWYRQLPEEGLKFMVYLQKENIIDESGMPKERFSAEFPKEGPSILRIQQVVRGDSAAYFCASSTGQGSDTEAFFGQGTRLTVV.

This clonotype was counted many times. The chain recombines TRBV7-9 with TRBJ1-4; D is unresolved. The V gene's germline CDR1 is SEHNR and CDR2 FQNEAQ (reference sequence). V was cut by 4 bases and J by 7 bases, with 19 bases left in between. There are 16 residues in the CDR3. The CDR3 region is CASSSRAETRSEKLFF. The CDR3 region has the DNA TGTGCCAGCAGCTCGAGGGCCGAAACGAGGAGTGAAAAACTGTTTTTT.

The chain joins TRBV12-3 or TRBV12-4 to TRBJ2-3; 10 nucleotides align to TRBD2. This CDR3 comprises 15 residues. Losses at the gene ends were 8 bases for V and 6 bases for J; bases not matched to a gene: 11. The CDR3 DNA is TGTGCCAGCGGGCCTCCTCTAGCGGGGGTGGATACGCAGTATTTT. Encoded protein: CASGPPLAGVDTQYF.